The 32 T cell receptor beta chains below were found in one sample sequenced in a study of shared clonotypes between healthy human individuals (TCRdb year 2020). The method behind the library was the immunoSEQ multiplex PCR assay. TCRdb mirrors the immuneACCESS table, restricted to in-frame sequences. Some clones are absent from its copies; in checked studies, under half trace to an unresolved V gene, and the reason for the others is unknown. The sample includes 980,000 or so clones, with 70% to 85% observed a single time. The ten largest make up roughly 1.5% of the sample. Sequenced: memory CD4+ T cells sorted from blood. Taken with the paper, the label for cell subset or site translates to: CD45RA-negative fraction. Every receptor here comes from a man aged 18 to 35 in good health.

This chain uses TRBV18 with TRBJ2-1; D may be TRBD2 (5 bases). This CDR3 spans 17 amino acids. Per the germline V gene, CDR1 is KGHSH and CDR2 is LQKENI. Deletions cut 0 bases from V and 2 bases from J, with 14 bases between. CDR3 bases: TGTGCCAGCTCACCACCGTCTTGGGAGAACGCCTACAATGAGCAGTTCTTC. Encoded protein: CASSPPSWENAYNEQFF.

This clone was counted a single time. The gene calls are TRBV4-2 and TRBJ2-2, with TRBD1 identical over 9 bases. CDR3 length: 16 amino acids. With V trimmed by 4 bases and J by 1 base, 4 bases remained unmatched. The V gene's germline CDR1 is LGHNA and CDR2 YNFKEQ. For the CDR3, the DNA is TGTGCCAGCAGCCCCAGACAGGGGGAGAACACCGGGGAGCTGTTTTTT. Translated, it gives CASSPRQGENTGELFF.

The chain uses TRBV30 and TRBJ2-2, with 9 bases that match TRBD1. There are 16 residues in the CDR3. J gave up 3 bases and V 3 bases, and 8 bases lay outside the gene matches. Per the germline V gene, CDR1 is GTSNPN and CDR2 is SVGIG (reference sequence). CDR3 amino acids: CAWRSADRGYTGELFF. Here the CDR3 DNA reads TGTGCCTGGAGAAGTGCGGACAGGGGATACACCGGGGAGCTGTTTTTT. Supplemented by reference TRBV30 and TRBJ2-2, the full variable domain reads SQTIHQWPATLVQPVGSPLSLECTVEGTSNPNLYWYRQAAGRGLQLLFYSVGIGQISSEVPQNLSASRPQDRQFILSSKKLLLSDSGFYLCAWRSADRGYTGELFFGEGSRLTVL.

V is TRBV29-1 and J is TRBJ1-2; no reliable D call. This CDR3 contains 13 residues. Germline assignment: CDR1 SQVTM and CDR2 ANQGSEA. The V and J ends lost 1 base and 6 bases respectively, with 12 bases between them. CDR3 region: CSVEVAAKNGYTF. The CDR3 coding sequence is TGCAGCGTTGAAGTCGCGGCTAAGAATGGCTACACCTTC.

This clone was observed a single time. The chain couples TRBV30 to TRBJ2-4; the D is unclear. The germline V gene has CDR1 GTSNPN and CDR2 SVGIG (reference sequence). This CDR3 contains 13 residues. With 3 bases removed from V and 3 bases from J, the gap between germline ends came to 9 bases. DNA of the CDR3: TGTGCCTGGAGAGGAGTCGGCAAAAACATTCAGTACTTC. It encodes CAWRGVGKNIQYF.

A few counts support this clone. The chain joins TRBV25-1 to TRBJ2-7; D remains ambiguous. Germline CDR1 reads MGHDK; CDR2 reads SYGVNS. The CDR3 runs to 11 residues. V was clipped by 1 base and J by 7 bases, with 5 bases between them. CDR3 DNA: TGTGCCAGCAGTGAATTAGGGGAGCAGTACTTC. Its translation: CASSELGEQYF.

This chain uses TRBV6-5 with TRBJ1-2; 7 positions match TRBD1. V trimming: 5 bases; J trimming: 8 bases; junction bases outside the gene matches: 8. The germline V gene encodes CDR1 MNHEY and CDR2 SVGAGI. The CDR3 is 13 amino acids. For the CDR3, the DNA is TGTGCCAGCAGTCGACAGGGAGAGAGGGGCTACACCTTC. Encoded protein: CASSRQGERGYTF.

This clone has a handful of counts. This may be a read error, as it is one base from a much larger clone. The sample contains more than one DNA sequence encoding this CDR3. This chain connects TRBV7-6 to TRBJ1-1, with 7 bases matching TRBD1. The V segment lost 5 bases and the J segment 2 bases; nucleotides outside the gene matches: 2. This CDR3 is built from 13 residues. Germline V gene lookup returns CDR1 SGHVS and CDR2 FNYEAQ. As DNA, the CDR3 is TGTGCCAGCAGCCGACAGGGAAACACTGAAGCTTTCTTT. Translating it yields CASSRQGNTEAFF.

The chain couples TRBV30 to TRBJ1-1, with a possible D match to TRBD1 (6 bases). The CDR3 runs 13 residues. V was shortened by 4 bases and J by 2 bases, with 11 bases between the two germline ends. CDR1 and CDR2 from the germline V gene are GTSNPN and SVGIG (reference sequence). The CDR3 sequence: CAWNPGGNTEAFF. CDR3 DNA sequence: TGTGCCTGGAATCCGGGGGGCAACACTGAAGCTTTCTTT.

This clone was found many times. V gene TRBV5-4 combines with J gene TRBJ1-1, with 7 bases lining up with TRBD1. The CDR3 length is 14 residues. V dropped 4 bases and J dropped 3; count of bases not matched to a gene: 6. Germline V CDR1 and CDR2: SGHNT, YYREEE (reference sequence). CDR3 protein: CASSLITGDTEAFF. The CDR3 DNA is TGTGCCAGCAGCCTGATAACAGGGGACACTGAAGCTTTCTTT.

The chain combines TRBV19 with TRBJ1-5; 10 nucleotides agree with TRBD1. The CDR3 contains 16 residues. J was trimmed by 4 bases and V by 6 bases; bases with no gene match: 9. In germline, CDR1 is LNHDA, CDR2 SQIVND (reference sequence). CDR3 nucleotides: TGTGCCAGTAGGCCGGGACAGGGGACAGGGAATCAGCCCCAGCATTTT. Protein product: CASRPGQGTGNQPQHF.

The chain carries TRBV6-5 and TRBJ2-7; D might be TRBD2 (5 bases). The length of the CDR3 is 13 residues. Trimming pared 0 bases from V and 12 bases from J, leaving 15 bases between. In germline, CDR1 is MNHEY, CDR2 SVGAGI. CDR3 sequence: CASSYSRADGRYF. The CDR3 region has the DNA TGTGCCAGCAGTTACTCGAGGGCGGACGGCCGGTACTTC.

The chain links TRBV7-9 to TRBJ1-2; D is undetermined. V lost 5 bases and J 4 bases, leaving 14 bases between the germline ends. Germline lookup yields CDR1 SEHNR and CDR2 FQNEAQ (reference sequence). This CDR3 is 14 amino acids long. The CDR3 loop is CASSQYESVYGYTF. DNA of the CDR3: TGTGCCAGCAGCCAATACGAATCAGTCTATGGCTACACCTTC.

A single count supports this clone. The chain uses TRBV27 and TRBJ2-2, with unresolved D. CDR1 is MNHEY, CDR2 SMNVEV, per germline (reference sequence). The V end was cut by 1 base, the J end by 8 bases, with 11 bases between. The CDR3 has 14 amino acids. CDR3 DNA: TGTGCCAGCAGTTTATTTGGGTTTGCAGGGGAGCTGTTTTTT. Amino acid sequence: CASSLFGFAGELFF.

The chain is built from TRBV6-5 and TRBJ2-3; perhaps D is TRBD1 or TRBD2 (6 bases each). Trimming pared 4 bases from V and 2 bases from J, leaving 16 bases between. Per the germline V gene, CDR1 is MNHEY and CDR2 is SVGAGI. The CDR3 runs 16 residues. Here the CDR3 DNA reads TGTGCCAGCAGTTCTATCTTTACGGGGGCCACAGATACGCAGTATTTT. It yields the protein CASSSIFTGATDTQYF.

This chain joins TRBV6-1 and TRBJ2-2; the D gene is possibly TRBD2 (5 bases). Looked up from germline, CDR1 is MNHNS and CDR2 is SASEGT. CDR3 length equals 14 residues. Trimming took off 8 bases at V and 4 bases at J, with 14 bases between the two ends. The CDR3 spells CASCVLVSTGELFF. Written as DNA, the CDR3 is TGTGCCAGCTGTGTACTAGTGAGCACCGGGGAGCTGTTTTTT.

This chain connects TRBV6-5 to TRBJ2-7, with 10 bases lining up with TRBD1. The CDR3 runs 15 residues. Germline V gives CDR1 MNHEY, CDR2 SVGAGI. With 5 bases clipped from V and 2 bases from J, the junction kept 6 bases outside the gene matches. The CDR3 DNA sequence: TGTGCCAGCAGTAGCCGGGACAGGGGCACCTACGAGCAGTACTTC. This gives the protein CASSSRDRGTYEQYF.

This chain links TRBV14 with TRBJ1-3; D ambiguous. Germline CDR1 is SGHDN and CDR2 is FVKESK. The CDR3 totals 13 residues. Trimming left V 4 bases short and J 5 bases short, with 9 bases between. DNA for the CDR3: TGTGCCAGCAGCCCGCTAACACGAAACACCATATATTTT. Residues: CASSPLTRNTIYF.

This clone was seen a handful of times. The gene calls are TRBV7-2 and TRBJ2-1; tentative D call: TRBD1 (6 bases). The V and J ends lost 2 bases and 4 bases respectively, with 18 bases between them. The CDR3 consists of 17 residues. Germline CDR1 is SGHTA and CDR2 is FQGNSA. The CDR3 DNA sequence: TGTGCCAGCAGCTTAAATGTGGGGGCAGGGCAGTACAATGAGCAGTTCTTC. Its translation is CASSLNVGAGQYNEQFF.

The chain joins TRBV11-2 to TRBJ2-7, with D possibly being TRBD2 (5 bases). V was clipped by 0 bases and J by 2 bases, with 11 bases between them. Germline V gives CDR1 SGHAT, CDR2 FQNNGV. This CDR3 contains 15 residues. The CDR3 DNA is TGTGCCAGCAGCTTAGACGGGTTTAGCGCCTACGAGCAGTACTTC. This codes for CASSLDGFSAYEQYF. Using reference TRBV11-2 and TRBJ2-7 for the parts outside the CDR3, the full variable domain is EAGVAQSPRYKIIEKRQSVAFWCNPISGHATLYWYQQILGQGPKLLIQFQNNGVVDDSQLPKDRFSAERLKGVDSTLKIQPAKLEDSAVYLCASSLDGFSAYEQYFGPGTRLTVT.

The V gene is TRBV5-1, the J gene TRBJ2-5; 8 bases agree with TRBD1. J lost 5 bases, V lost 4 bases, and 7 bases had no gene match. Germline V gene data show CDR1 as SGHRS and CDR2 as YFSETQ. The CDR3 has 14 amino acids. The CDR3: CASSEQGVWETQYF. DNA for the CDR3: TGCGCCAGCAGCGAACAGGGGGTGTGGGAGACCCAGTACTTC.

This chain connects TRBV27 to TRBJ2-6; no clear D gene. Germline assignment: CDR1 MNHEY and CDR2 SMNVEV (reference sequence). This CDR3 is 15 amino acids long. Trimming removed 6 bases from V and 0 bases from J, with 9 bases in between. This CDR3 is CASRPNLSGANVLTF. CDR3 in DNA: TGTGCCAGCAGACCAAATCTCTCTGGGGCCAACGTCCTGACTTTC.

The rearrangement uses TRBV4-3 and TRBJ2-7; D may be TRBD2 (6 bases). The V gene lost 0 bases and the J gene lost 0 bases, with 18 bases spanning the gap. This CDR3 spans 18 amino acids. CDR1 LGHNA and CDR2 YSLEER come from the germline V gene. The CDR3 region is CASSQEALSGVTSYEQYF. CDR3 coding DNA: TGCGCCAGCAGCCAAGAGGCGCTATCGGGAGTAACCTCCTACGAGCAGTACTTC.

The rearrangement uses TRBV5-6 and TRBJ2-1; possibly TRBD1 or TRBD2 for D (5 bases each). The CDR3 is 16 amino acids. Germline V gene data show CDR1 as SGHDT and CDR2 as YYEEEE. V gave up 0 bases and J gave up 4 bases, with 14 bases separating them. Here the CDR3 reads CASSLGGGRAYNEQFF. In nucleotides, the CDR3 is TGTGCCAGCAGCTTGGGAGGAGGCAGGGCTTACAATGAGCAGTTCTTC.

This clone appeared once. CDR3 in amino acids: CASSLRGIGTEAFF. DNA of the CDR3: TGCGCCAGCAGCTTGAGAGGGATTGGCACTGAAGCTTTCTTT. The rearrangement links TRBV5-1 to TRBJ1-1, with no clear D. Germline V gene sequence: CDR1 SGHRS, CDR2 YFSETQ. Trimming removed 1 base from V and 4 bases from J, with 11 bases in between. This CDR3 has 14 amino acids.

The chain links TRBV5-1 to TRBJ2-3; 9 bases map to TRBD2. J was trimmed by 1 base and V by 4 bases; bases with no gene match: 7. CDR1 and CDR2 from the germline V gene are SGHRS and YFSETQ. The CDR3 is 16 amino acids. CDR3 in amino acids: CASSPLASGGTDTQYF. The CDR3 DNA reads TGCGCCAGCAGCCCCCTAGCTAGCGGGGGCACAGATACGCAGTATTTT.

Comments on this clone: Other DNA sequences within the sample encode an identical CDR3. The chain is built from TRBV29-1 and TRBJ1-2; possible D gene TRBD1, 6 bases. Trimming stripped 2 bases from V and 4 bases from J, with 11 bases between. This CDR3 contains 13 residues. The V gene's germline CDR1 is SQVTM and CDR2 ANQGSEA. This chain's CDR3 is CSVERGRGYGYTF. CDR3 nucleotide sequence: TGCAGCGTTGAACGGGGGCGCGGCTATGGCTACACCTTC. The whole variable domain, remainder taken from reference TRBV29-1 and TRBJ1-2, is SAVISQKPSRDICQRGTSLTIQCQVDSQVTMMFWYRQQPGQSLTLIATANQGSEATYESGFVIDKFPISRPNLTFSTLTVSNMSPEDSSIYLCSVERGRGYGYTFGSGTRLTVV.

The chain couples TRBV5-1 to TRBJ2-5; 10 bases are shared with TRBD1. Germline trimming cut 4 bases from V and 4 bases from J; bases unmatched to any gene: 10. The CDR3 covers 16 residues. Germline V CDR1 and CDR2: SGHRS, YFSETQ. The CDR3 here is CASSPSTGGFRETQYF. The CDR3 DNA is TGCGCCAGCAGCCCGTCGACAGGGGGCTTTAGAGAGACCCAGTACTTC.

The chain combines TRBV7-2 with TRBJ2-5, with D possibly matching TRBD1 (5 bases). The V gene's germline CDR1 is SGHTA and CDR2 FQGNSA. The CDR3 has 13 residues. Trimming took 2 bases from V and 4 from J, leaving 8 bases between them. CDR3 sequence reads: CASSLQGRETQYF. CDR3 DNA sequence: TGTGCCAGCAGCTTACAGGGTAGAGAGACCCAGTACTTC. Drawing the rest from reference TRBV7-2 and TRBJ2-5, the complete variable domain is GAGVSQSPSNKVTEKGKDVELRCDPISGHTALYWYRQSLGQGLEFLIYFQGNSAPDKSGLPSDRFSAERTGGSVSTLTIQRTQQEDSAVYLCASSLQGRETQYFGPGTRLLVL.

This chain joins TRBV28 and TRBJ2-7; 9 bases fit TRBD1. Germline CDR1 MDHEN, CDR2 SYDVKM. The CDR3 length is 15 residues. After removal of 4 bases from V and 2 bases from J, the junction contained 6 bases not matched to a gene. The CDR3 here is CASSSTGGSTYEQYF. Here the CDR3 DNA reads TGTGCCAGCAGTTCGACAGGGGGAAGTACCTACGAGCAGTACTTC.

This chain connects TRBV4-3 to TRBJ2-2; 14 bases are a match to TRBD2. There are 16 residues in the CDR3. V lost 4 bases and J lost 5; bases outside the gene matches: 3. Germline V gene lookup returns CDR1 LGHNA and CDR2 YSLEER. CDR3 sequence reads: CASSLGLAGGTGELFF. The CDR3 DNA is TGCGCCAGCAGCCTTGGACTAGCGGGAGGTACCGGGGAGCTGTTTTTT.

This clone appeared a single time. The chain couples TRBV28 to TRBJ1-6, with TRBD1 matching over 8 bases. The CDR3 is 16 amino acids. J gave up 9 bases and V 9 bases, and 16 bases lay outside the gene matches. Germline CDR1 and CDR2: MDHEN and SYDVKM. The CDR3 sequence is CASRTPQGAPPSPLHF. The CDR3 nucleotides read TGTGCCAGTCGGACCCCGCAGGGGGCTCCACCTTCACCCCTCCACTTT.